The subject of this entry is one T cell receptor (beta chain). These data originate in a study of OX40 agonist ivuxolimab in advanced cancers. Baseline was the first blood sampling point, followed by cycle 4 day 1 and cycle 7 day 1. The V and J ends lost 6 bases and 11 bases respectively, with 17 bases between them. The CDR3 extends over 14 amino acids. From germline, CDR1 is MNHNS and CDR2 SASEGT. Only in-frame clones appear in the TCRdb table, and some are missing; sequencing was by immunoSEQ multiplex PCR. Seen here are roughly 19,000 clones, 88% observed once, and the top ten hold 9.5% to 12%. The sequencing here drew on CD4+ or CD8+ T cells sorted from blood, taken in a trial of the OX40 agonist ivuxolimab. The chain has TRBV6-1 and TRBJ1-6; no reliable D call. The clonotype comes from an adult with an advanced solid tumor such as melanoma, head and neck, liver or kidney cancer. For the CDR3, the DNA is TGTGCCAGCAGGGGCGCGGGAGGAAGGGCACCCCTCCACTTT. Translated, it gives CASRGAGGRAPLHF.